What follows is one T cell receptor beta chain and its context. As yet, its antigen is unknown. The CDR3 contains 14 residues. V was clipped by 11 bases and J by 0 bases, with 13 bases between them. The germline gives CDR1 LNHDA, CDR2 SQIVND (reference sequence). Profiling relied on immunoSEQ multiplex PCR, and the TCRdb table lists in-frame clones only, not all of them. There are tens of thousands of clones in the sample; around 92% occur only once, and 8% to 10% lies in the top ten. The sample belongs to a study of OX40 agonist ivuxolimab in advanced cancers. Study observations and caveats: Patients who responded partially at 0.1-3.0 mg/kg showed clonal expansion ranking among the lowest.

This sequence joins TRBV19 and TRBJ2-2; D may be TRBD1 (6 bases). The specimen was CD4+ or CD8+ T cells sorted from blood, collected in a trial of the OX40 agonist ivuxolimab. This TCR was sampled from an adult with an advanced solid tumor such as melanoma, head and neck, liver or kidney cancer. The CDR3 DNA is TGTGCCCCCCCGGACAGTTCGAACACCGGGGAGCTGTTTTTT. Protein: CAPPDSSNTGELFF. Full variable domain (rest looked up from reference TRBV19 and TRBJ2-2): DGGITQSPKYLFRKEGQNVTLSCEQNLNHDAMYWYRQDPGQGLRLIYYSQIVNDFQKGDIAEGYSVSREKKESFPLTVTSAQKNPTAFYLCAPPDSSNTGELFFGEGSRLTVL.